This T cell receptor beta chain was observed in a study of T cells in Graves' hyperthyroidism and ophthalmopathy. Turning to this clonotype: Its antigen is unknown.

Amplification of TCR beta CDR3 regions was performed using RNA transcripts as template. A set of HTBI primers served as the primers for a first-round RT-PCR of the TCR CDR3. TCRdb re-derived calls from the multiplex PCR reads in MiXCR, one entry per CDR3 protein. The data show about 500,000 distinct CDR3 sequences, with over 15% seen just once and 18% held by the top ten. Study-level results: The authors' 13 V-J model separated ophthalmopathy from stable hyperthyroidism. Onset of ophthalmopathy came a median approximately 6 months after the model predicted it.

The diagnostic basis comprised clinical symptoms, serum thyroxine and TRAb, thyroid ultrasound and orbital computed tomography. PBMCs were collected from an approximately 9 ml volume of fresh peripheral blood. The sample consisted of blood. The sequence came from a woman aged 18-29 years with Graves' hyperthyroidism.

This CDR3 reads CAISESKRGGHTNEQFF. The CDR3 nucleotides are TGTGCCATCAGTGAGTCGAAGCGGGGGGGCCATACTAATGAGCAGTTCTTC. The chain has TRBV10-3 and TRBJ2-1; 10 bases line up with TRBD2. Trimming took 0 bases from V and 7 from J; bases not matched to a gene: 9. Germline CDR1 ENHRY, CDR2 SYGVKD. CDR3 length equals 17 residues.